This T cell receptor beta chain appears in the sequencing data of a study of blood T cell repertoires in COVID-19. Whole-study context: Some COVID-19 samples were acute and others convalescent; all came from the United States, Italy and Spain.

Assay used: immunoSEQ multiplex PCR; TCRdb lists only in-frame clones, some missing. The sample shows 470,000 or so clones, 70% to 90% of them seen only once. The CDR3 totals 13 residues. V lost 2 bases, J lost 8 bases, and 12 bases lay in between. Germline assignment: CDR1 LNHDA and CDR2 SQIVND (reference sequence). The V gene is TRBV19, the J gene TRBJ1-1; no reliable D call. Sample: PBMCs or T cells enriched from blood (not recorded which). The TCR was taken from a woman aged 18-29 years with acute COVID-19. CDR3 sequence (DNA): TGTGCCAGTAGTATATCCCTTGTTGCGGAAGCTTTCTTT. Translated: CASSISLVAEAFF.